The rows below give T cell receptor beta chains drawn from one sample of a study of blood T cell repertoires in COVID-19. The assay was immunoSEQ multiplex PCR, and TCRdb's table has in-frame clones only and misses some. The table shows over 200,000 clones, with around nine tenths occurring only once. Sequences were obtained from PBMCs or T cells enriched from blood (not recorded which). All receptors derive from a man aged 25 to 40 who had recovered from COVID-19. Each CDR3 is given with its conserved first and last residue. The D gene is left open where the match is weak. Size tells how often a clone was seen (once, few, many) or the class of an expanded clone, and some rows leave it out.

d_call | j_call | v_call | clone_size | cdr3_aa | cdr3_nt
- | TRBJ1-4 | TRBV4-2 | - | CASSRLGAGVEKLFF | TGTGCCAGCAGCCGCCTGGGGGCAGGGGTTGAAAAACTGTTTTTT
TRBD1 | TRBJ1-6 | TRBV4-1 | - | CASSPGTALTSNNSPLHF | TGCGCCAGCAGCCCCGGGACAGCCCTTACATCTAATAATTCACCCCTCCACTTT
- | TRBJ1-1 | TRBV4-2 | - | CASSQPDRTNTEAFF | TGTGCCAGCAGCCAACCCGACAGAACGAACACTGAAGCTTTCTTT
TRBD1 | TRBJ1-6 | TRBV6-2/TRBV6-3 | - | CASSGNRGLGYSPLHF | TGTGCCAGCAGTGGGAACAGGGGGCTAGGTTATTCACCCCTCCACTTT
- | TRBJ1-6 | TRBV5-6 | - | CASSLDSSYNSPLHF | TGTGCCAGCAGCTTGGACAGCTCCTATAATTCACCCCTCCACTTT
- | TRBJ1-5 | TRBV6-6 | few | CASSISDSNQPQHF | TGTGCCAGCAGTATATCAGATAGCAATCAGCCCCAGCATTTT
- | TRBJ1-2 | TRBV4-1 | - | CASSLPTISGGYTF | TGCGCCAGCAGCCTACCGACAATTTCTGGTGGCTACACCTTC
TRBD1 | TRBJ2-5 | TRBV6-4 | - | CASSDSAGTAETQYF | TGTGCCAGCAGTGACTCTGCCGGGACAGCGGAGACCCAGTACTTC
- | TRBJ2-7 | TRBV28 | - | CASSLLGLEQYF | TGTGCCAGCAGTTTATTGGGGCTAGAGCAGTACTTC
- | TRBJ2-2 | TRBV19 | - | CASSIERGTGELFF | TGTGCCAGTAGTATTGAACGCGGCACCGGGGAGCTGTTTTTT
- | TRBJ1-2 | TRBV7-9 | - | CASSTTGINYGYTF | TGTGCCAGCAGCACCACAGGGATTAACTATGGCTACACCTTC
TRBD1 | TRBJ1-1 | TRBV28 | - | CASSSHGRGVTEAFF | TGTGCCAGCAGCTCCCATGGCAGGGGGGTCACTGAAGCTTTCTTT
- | TRBJ1-2 | TRBV6-1 | - | CASSESARYGYTF | TGTGCCAGCAGTGAAAGTGCTCGGTATGGCTACACCTTC
- | TRBJ1-4 | TRBV28 | - | CASSPPTQGRGEKLFF | TGTGCCAGCAGTCCACCCACACAGGGACGAGGGGAAAAACTGTTTTTT
- | TRBJ2-1 | TRBV10-1 | - | CASSESAGPKWYEQFF | TGCGCCAGCAGTGAGTCGGCGGGACCCAAATGGTATGAGCAGTTCTTC
- | TRBJ1-3 | TRBV2 | - | CASRGEAGNTIYF | TGTGCCAGCAGGGGGGAGGCTGGAAACACCATATATTTT
- | TRBJ1-3 | TRBV4-2 | - | CASSLLAGSGNTIYF | TGTGCCAGCAGCCTCCTGGCGGGGTCTGGAAACACCATATATTTT
TRBD1 | TRBJ1-6 | TRBV7-2 | - | CASSLGTGLSSPLHF | TGTGCCAGCAGCTTAGGGACAGGGCTGAGTTCACCCCTCCACTTT
- | TRBJ1-2 | TRBV12-3/TRBV12-4 | - | CASREDRGYTF | TGTGCCAGCAGGGAGGACCGGGGCTACACCTTC
- | TRBJ2-1 | TRBV5-6 | - | CASSLVGSVSYNEQFF | TGTGCCAGCAGCTTAGTGGGGAGTGTATCCTACAATGAGCAGTTCTTC
TRBD1 | TRBJ1-5 | TRBV6-5 | - | CASRTGVRPQHF | TGTGCCAGCAGGACAGGGGTTCGGCCCCAGCATTTT
- | TRBJ1-1 | TRBV7-2 | - | CASSLDRRNTEAFF | TGTGCCAGCAGCTTAGACAGGCGCAACACTGAAGCTTTCTTT
- | TRBJ2-7 | TRBV7-2 | - | CASSADSYYEQYF | TGTGCCAGCAGCGCGGACAGCTACTACGAGCAGTACTTC
- | TRBJ1-6 | TRBV15 | - | CATRRNNSPLHF | TGTGCCACTAGGAGGAACAATTCACCCCTCCACTTT
- | TRBJ1-6 | TRBV28 | once | CASSFRRDLHF | TGTGCCAGCAGTTTCCGCAGGGACCTCCACTTT
- | TRBJ1-1 | TRBV9 | - | CASSPSVSYTEAFF | TGTGCCAGCAGCCCCTCTGTTAGTTACACTGAAGCTTTCTTT
TRBD1 | TRBJ1-4 | TRBV7-2 | - | CASSYGWTGGGEKLFF | TGTGCCAGCAGCTACGGTTGGACAGGAGGTGGTGAAAAACTGTTTTTT
TRBD1 | TRBJ2-3 | TRBV29-1 | - | CSVPGGGTDTQYF | TGCAGCGTTCCAGGGGGCGGCACAGATACGCAGTATTTT
- | TRBJ1-3 | TRBV3-1/TRBV3-2 | - | CASSPQGLSSGNTIYF | TGTGCCAGCAGCCCCCAGGGGCTAAGCTCTGGAAACACCATATATTTT
- | TRBJ1-1 | TRBV7-9 | - | CASSEQGNTEAFF | TGTGCCAGCAGCGAACAGGGGAACACTGAAGCTTTCTTT
TRBD1 | TRBJ2-7 | TRBV5-1 | - | CASSLATGAYSYEQYF | TGCGCCAGCAGCTTGGCCACAGGGGCATACTCCTACGAGCAGTACTTC
- | TRBJ1-1 | TRBV4-3 | - | CASSQEGPGEGTEAFF | TGCGCCAGCAGCCAAGAAGGACCAGGGGAGGGGACTGAAGCTTTCTTT
TRBD2 | TRBJ2-5 | TRBV7-2 | - | CASSQYSGGQETQYF | TGTGCCAGCAGCCAATATAGCGGGGGACAAGAGACCCAGTACTTC
TRBD2 | TRBJ2-2 | TRBV5-1 | - | CASSTGTSGRASRTGELFF | TGCGCCAGCAGCACGGGGACTAGCGGGAGGGCCAGTCGGACCGGGGAGCTGTTTTTT
- | TRBJ2-1 | TRBV5-6 | once | CASSYRFSSYNEQFF | TGTGCCAGCAGCTACCGCTTTAGTTCCTACAATGAGCAGTTCTTC
TRBD2 | TRBJ2-1 | TRBV7-2 | - | CASSVRPGLAGVNEQFF | TGTGCCAGCAGCGTTCGTCCGGGACTAGCGGGAGTAAATGAGCAGTTCTTC